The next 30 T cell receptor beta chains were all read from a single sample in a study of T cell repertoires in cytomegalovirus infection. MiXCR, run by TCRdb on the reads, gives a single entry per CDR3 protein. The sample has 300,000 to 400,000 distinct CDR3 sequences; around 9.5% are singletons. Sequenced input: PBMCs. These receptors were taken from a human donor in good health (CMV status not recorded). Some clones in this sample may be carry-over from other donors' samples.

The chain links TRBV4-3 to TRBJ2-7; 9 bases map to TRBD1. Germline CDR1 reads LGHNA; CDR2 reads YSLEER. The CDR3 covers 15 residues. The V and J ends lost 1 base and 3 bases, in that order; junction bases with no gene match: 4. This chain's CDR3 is CASSQAEGQGYEQYF. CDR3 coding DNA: TGCGCCAGCAGCCAAGCTGAGGGACAGGGCTACGAGCAGTACTTC.

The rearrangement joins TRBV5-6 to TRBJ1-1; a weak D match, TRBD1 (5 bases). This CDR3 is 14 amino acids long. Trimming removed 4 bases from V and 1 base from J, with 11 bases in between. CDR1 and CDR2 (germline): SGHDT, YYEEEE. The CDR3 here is CASSKGRRNTEAFF. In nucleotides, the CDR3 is TGTGCCAGCAGCAAGGGACGGCGGAACACTGAAGCTTTCTTT.

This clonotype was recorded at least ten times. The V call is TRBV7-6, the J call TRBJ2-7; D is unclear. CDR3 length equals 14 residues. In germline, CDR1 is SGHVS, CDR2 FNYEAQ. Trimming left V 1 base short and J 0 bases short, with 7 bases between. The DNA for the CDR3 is TGTGCCAGCAGCTTAGTGCCGGGCTCCTACGAGCAGTACTTC. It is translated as CASSLVPGSYEQYF. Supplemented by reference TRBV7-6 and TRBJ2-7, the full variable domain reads GAGVSQSPRYKVTKRGQDVALRCDPISGHVSLYWYRQALGQGPEFLTYFNYEAQQDKSGLPNDRFSAERPEGSISTLTIQRTEQRDSAMYRCASSLVPGSYEQYFGPGTRLTVT.

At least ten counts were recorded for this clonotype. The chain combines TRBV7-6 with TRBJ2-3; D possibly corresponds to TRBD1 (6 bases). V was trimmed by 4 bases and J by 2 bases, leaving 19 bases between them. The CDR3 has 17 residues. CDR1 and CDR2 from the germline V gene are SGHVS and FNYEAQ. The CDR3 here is CASSSTTGKTVTDTQYF. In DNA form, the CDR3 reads TGTGCCAGCAGCTCAACAACAGGGAAAACGGTCACAGATACGCAGTATTTT.

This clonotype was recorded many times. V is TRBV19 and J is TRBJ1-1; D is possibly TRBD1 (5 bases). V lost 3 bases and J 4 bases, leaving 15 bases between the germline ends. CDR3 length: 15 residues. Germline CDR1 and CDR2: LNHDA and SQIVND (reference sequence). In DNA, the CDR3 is TGTGCCAGTAGTATCGCCCGGGGAGGGGTCACTGAAGCTTTCTTT. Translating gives CASSIARGGVTEAFF.

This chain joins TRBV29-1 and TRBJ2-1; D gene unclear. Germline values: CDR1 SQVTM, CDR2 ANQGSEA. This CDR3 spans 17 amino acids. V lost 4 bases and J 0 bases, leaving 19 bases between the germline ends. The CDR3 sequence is CSVAFQVRVVSYNEQFF. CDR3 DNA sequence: TGCAGCGTTGCGTTTCAGGTTCGCGTGGTCTCCTACAATGAGCAGTTCTTC.

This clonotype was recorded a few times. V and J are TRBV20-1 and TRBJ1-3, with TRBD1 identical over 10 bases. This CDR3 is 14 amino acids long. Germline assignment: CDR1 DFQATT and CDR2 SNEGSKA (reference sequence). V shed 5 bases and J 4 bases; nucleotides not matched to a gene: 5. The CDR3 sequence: CSAGDRGQGNTIYF. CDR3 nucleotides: TGCAGTGCTGGTGACAGGGGGCAAGGAAACACCATATATTTT.

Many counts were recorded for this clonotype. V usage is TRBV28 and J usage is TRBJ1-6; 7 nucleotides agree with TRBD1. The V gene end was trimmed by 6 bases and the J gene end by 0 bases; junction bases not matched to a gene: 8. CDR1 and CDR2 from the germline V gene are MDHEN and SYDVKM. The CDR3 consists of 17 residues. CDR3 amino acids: CASSGQVGSSYNSPLHF. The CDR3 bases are TGTGCCAGCAGCGGACAGGTCGGAAGCTCCTATAATTCACCCCTCCACTTT.

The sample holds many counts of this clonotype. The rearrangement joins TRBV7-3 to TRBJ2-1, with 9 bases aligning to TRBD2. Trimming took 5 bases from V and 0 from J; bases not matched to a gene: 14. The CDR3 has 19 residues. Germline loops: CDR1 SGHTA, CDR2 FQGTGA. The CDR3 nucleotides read TGTGCCAGCAGCCCCTTGGGTCTAGCGGGACCCGACTCCTACAATGAGCAGTTCTTC. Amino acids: CASSPLGLAGPDSYNEQFF.

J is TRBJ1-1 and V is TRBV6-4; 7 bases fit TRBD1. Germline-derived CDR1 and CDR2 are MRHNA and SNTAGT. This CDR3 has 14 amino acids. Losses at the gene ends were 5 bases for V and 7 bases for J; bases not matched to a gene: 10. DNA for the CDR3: TGTGCCAGCAGTCCCAACGGGGACAGCTATGAAGCTTTCTTT. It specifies CASSPNGDSYEAFF.

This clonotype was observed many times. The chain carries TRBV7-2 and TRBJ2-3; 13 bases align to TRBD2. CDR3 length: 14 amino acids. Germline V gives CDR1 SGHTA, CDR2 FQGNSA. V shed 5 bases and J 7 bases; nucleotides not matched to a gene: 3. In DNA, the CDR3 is TGTGCCAGCAGCATGACTAGCGGGGGGAATACGCAGTATTTT. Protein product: CASSMTSGGNTQYF.

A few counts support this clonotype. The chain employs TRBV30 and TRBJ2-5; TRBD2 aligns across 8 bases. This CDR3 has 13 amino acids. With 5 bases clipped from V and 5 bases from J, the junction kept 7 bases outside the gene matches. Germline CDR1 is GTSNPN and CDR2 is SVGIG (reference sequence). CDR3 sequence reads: CAWCGLACETQYF. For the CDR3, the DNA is TGTGCCTGGTGTGGACTAGCTTGTGAGACCCAGTACTTC.

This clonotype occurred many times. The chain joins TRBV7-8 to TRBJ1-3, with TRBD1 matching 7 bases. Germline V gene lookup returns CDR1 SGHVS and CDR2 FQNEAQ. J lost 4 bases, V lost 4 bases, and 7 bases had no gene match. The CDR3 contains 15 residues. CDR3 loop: CASSSKQGTGNTIYF. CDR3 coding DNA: TGTGCCAGCAGCTCAAAACAGGGGACCGGAAACACCATATATTTT.

The CDR3 DNA follows: TGTGCCACGGACAGAAAAAACATTCAGTACTTC. Protein sequence: CATDRKNIQYF. The chain is built from TRBV7-4 and TRBJ2-4; D might be TRBD1 (6 bases). Germline loops: CDR1 SGHVT, CDR2 SQSDAQ. V dropped 10 bases and J dropped 4 bases, with 8 bases sitting between them. The CDR3 totals 11 residues.

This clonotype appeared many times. CDR3 amino acids: CASSRRRQETQYF. DNA of the CDR3: TGTGCCAGCAGCCGCCGCCGTCAAGAGACCCAGTACTTC. V and J are TRBV7-2 and TRBJ2-5; D call uncertain. Trimming removed 5 bases from V and 2 bases from J, with 9 bases in between. This CDR3 comprises 13 residues. Germline V CDR1 and CDR2: SGHTA, FQGNSA. Using reference TRBV7-2 and TRBJ2-5 for the parts outside the CDR3, the full variable domain is GAGVSQSPSNKVTEKGKDVELRCDPISGHTALYWYRQSLGQGLEFLIYFQGNSAPDKSGLPSDRFSAERTGGSVSTLTIQRTQQEDSAVYLCASSRRRQETQYFGPGTRLLVL.

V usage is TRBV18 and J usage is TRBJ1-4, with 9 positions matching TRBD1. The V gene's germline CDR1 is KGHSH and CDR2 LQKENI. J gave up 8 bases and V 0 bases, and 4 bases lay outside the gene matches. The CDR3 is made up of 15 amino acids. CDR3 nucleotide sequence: TGTGCCAGCTCACCACCAGGGACAGGGTTGGAAAAACTGTTTTTT. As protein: CASSPPGTGLEKLFF.

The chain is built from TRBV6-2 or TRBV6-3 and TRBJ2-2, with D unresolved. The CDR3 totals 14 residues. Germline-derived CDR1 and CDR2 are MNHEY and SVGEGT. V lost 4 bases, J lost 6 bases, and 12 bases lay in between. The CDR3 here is CASSSETRPGELFF. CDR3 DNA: TGTGCCAGCAGTTCCGAGACGCGCCCCGGGGAGCTGTTTTTT.

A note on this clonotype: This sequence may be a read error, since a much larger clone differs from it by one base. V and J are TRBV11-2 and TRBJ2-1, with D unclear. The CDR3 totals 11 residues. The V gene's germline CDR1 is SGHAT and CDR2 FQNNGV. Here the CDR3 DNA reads TGTGCCAGCACTTTCTCCGTTGAGCATTTCTTC. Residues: CASTFSVEHFF.

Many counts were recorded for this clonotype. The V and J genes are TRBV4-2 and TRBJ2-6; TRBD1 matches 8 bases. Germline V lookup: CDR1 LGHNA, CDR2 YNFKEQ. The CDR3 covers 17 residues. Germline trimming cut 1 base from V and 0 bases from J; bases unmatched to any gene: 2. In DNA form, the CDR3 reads TGTGCCAGCAGCCAAGGACAGGGGAGCTCTGGGGCCAACGTCCTGACTTTC. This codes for CASSQGQGSSGANVLTF.

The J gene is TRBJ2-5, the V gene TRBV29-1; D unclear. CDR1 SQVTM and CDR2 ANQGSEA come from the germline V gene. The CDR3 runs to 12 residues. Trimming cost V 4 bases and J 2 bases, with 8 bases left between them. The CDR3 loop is CSVGRTQETQYF. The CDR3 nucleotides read TGCAGCGTTGGCAGGACGCAAGAGACCCAGTACTTC.

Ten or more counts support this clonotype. This chain's CDR3 is CASSFPPGQGYNEQFF. The CDR3 bases are TGTGCCAGCAGTTTCCCACCGGGACAGGGTTACAATGAGCAGTTCTTC. The chain couples TRBV28 to TRBJ2-1; 9 bases map to TRBD1. V trimming: 3 bases; J trimming: 4 bases; junction bases outside the gene matches: 7. The germline V gene encodes CDR1 MDHEN and CDR2 SYDVKM. The CDR3 contains 16 residues.

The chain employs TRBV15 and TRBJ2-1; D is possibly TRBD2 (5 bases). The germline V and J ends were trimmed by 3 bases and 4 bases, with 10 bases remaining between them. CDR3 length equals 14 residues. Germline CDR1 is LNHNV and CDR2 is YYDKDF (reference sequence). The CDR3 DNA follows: TGTGCCACCAGCAGCGGGGAAGGGTACAATGAGCAGTTCTTC. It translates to CATSSGEGYNEQFF.

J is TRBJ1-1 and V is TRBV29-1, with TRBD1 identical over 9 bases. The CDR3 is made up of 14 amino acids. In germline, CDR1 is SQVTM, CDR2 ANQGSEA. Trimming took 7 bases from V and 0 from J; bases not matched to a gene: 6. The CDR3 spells CSANRGPLNTEAFF. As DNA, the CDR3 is TGCAGCGCAAACAGGGGGCCACTGAACACTGAAGCTTTCTTT.

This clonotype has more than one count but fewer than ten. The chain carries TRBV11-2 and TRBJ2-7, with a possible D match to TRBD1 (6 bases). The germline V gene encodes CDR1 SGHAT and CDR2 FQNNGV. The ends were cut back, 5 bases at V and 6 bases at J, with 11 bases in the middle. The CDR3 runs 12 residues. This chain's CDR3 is CASSPQGVEQYF. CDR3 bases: TGTGCCAGCAGCCCACAGGGAGTCGAGCAGTACTTC.

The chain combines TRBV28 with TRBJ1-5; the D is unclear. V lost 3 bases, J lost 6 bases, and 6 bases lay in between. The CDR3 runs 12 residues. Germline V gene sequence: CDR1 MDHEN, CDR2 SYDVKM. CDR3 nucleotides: TGTGCCAGCAGTTTCTTAGCTCAGCCCCAGCATTTT. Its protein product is CASSFLAQPQHF.

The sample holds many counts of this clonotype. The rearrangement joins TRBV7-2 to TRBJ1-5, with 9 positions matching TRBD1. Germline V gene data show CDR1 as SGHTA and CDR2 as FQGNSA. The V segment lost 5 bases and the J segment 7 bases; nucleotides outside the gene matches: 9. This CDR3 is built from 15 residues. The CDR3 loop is CASSPWTGAGQPQHF. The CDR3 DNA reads TGTGCCAGCAGCCCATGGACAGGGGCGGGCCAGCCCCAGCATTTT.

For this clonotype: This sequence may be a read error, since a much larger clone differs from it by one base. CDR3 coding DNA: TGTGCCAGCAGCTCTCCTCGGTTTGAAAACACCATATATTTT. This translates into CASSSPRFENTIYF. The chain combines TRBV11-2 with TRBJ1-3; D is uncertain. CDR1 is SGHAT and CDR2 is FQNNGV in the germline V gene. Trimming cost V 4 bases and J 6 bases, with 13 bases left between them. The CDR3 covers 14 residues.

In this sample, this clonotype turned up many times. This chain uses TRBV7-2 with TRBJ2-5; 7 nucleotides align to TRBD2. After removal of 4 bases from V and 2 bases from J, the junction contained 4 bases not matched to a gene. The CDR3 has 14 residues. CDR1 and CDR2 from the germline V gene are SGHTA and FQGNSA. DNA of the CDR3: TGTGCCAGCAGCTCCGGGGGGTATCAAGAGACCCAGTACTTC. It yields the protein CASSSGGYQETQYF.

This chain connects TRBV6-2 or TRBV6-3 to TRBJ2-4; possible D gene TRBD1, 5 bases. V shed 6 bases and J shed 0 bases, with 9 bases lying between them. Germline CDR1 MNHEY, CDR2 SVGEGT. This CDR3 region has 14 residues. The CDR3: CASRQRGAKNIQYF. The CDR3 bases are TGTGCCAGCAGGCAAAGGGGAGCCAAAAACATTCAGTACTTC.

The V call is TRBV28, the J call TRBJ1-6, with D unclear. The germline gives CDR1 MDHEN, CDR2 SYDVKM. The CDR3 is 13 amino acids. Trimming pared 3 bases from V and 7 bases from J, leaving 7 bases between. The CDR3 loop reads CASSFRANSPLHF. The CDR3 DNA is TGTGCCAGCAGTTTCCGCGCGAATTCACCCCTCCACTTT.